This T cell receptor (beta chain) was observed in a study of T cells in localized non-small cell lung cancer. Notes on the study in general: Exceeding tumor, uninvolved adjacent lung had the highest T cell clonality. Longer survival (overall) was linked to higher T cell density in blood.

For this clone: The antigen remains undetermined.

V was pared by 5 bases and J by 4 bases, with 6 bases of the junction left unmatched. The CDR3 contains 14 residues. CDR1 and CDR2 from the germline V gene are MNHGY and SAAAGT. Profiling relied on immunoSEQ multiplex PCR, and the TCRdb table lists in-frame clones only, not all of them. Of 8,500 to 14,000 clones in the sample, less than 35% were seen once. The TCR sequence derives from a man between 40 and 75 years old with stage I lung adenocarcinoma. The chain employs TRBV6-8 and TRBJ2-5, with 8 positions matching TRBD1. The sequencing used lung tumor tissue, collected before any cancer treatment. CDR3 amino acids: CASSGQGAGETQYF. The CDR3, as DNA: TGTGCCAGCAGTGGACAGGGAGCGGGAGAGACCCAGTACTTC.